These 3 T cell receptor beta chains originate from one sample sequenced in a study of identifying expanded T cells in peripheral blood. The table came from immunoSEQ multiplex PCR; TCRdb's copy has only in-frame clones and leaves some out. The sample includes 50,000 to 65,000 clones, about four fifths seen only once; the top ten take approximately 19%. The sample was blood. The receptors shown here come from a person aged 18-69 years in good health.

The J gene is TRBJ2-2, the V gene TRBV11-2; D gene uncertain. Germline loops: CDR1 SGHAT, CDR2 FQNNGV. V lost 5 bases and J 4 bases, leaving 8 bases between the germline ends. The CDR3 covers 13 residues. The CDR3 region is CASSQTPTGELFF. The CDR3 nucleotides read TGTGCCAGCAGCCAAACCCCCACCGGGGAGCTGTTTTTT.

The CDR3 nucleotides are TGTGCCAGCGGGTCTGGAATTGCCTACGAGCAGTACTTC. The encoded protein is CASGSGIAYEQYF. The gene calls are TRBV7-9 and TRBJ2-7; D gene unclear. Trimming cost V 8 bases and J 2 bases, with 13 bases left between them. Germline V gene lookup returns CDR1 SEHNR and CDR2 FQNEAQ (reference sequence). The CDR3 extends over 13 amino acids. Full variable domain (missing parts from reference TRBV7-9 and TRBJ2-7): DTGVSQNPRHKITKRGQNVTFRCDPISEHNRLYWYRQTLGQGPEFLTYFQNEAQLEKSRLLSDRFSAERPKGSFSTLEIQRTEQGDSAMYLCASGSGIAYEQYFGPGTRLTVT.

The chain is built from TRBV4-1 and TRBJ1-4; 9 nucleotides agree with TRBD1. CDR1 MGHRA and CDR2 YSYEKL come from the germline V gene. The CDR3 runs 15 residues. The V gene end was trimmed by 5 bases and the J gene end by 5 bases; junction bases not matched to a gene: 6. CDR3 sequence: CASSGTGTGNEKLFF. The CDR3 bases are TGCGCCAGCAGCGGGACCGGGACAGGGAATGAAAAACTGTTTTTT.